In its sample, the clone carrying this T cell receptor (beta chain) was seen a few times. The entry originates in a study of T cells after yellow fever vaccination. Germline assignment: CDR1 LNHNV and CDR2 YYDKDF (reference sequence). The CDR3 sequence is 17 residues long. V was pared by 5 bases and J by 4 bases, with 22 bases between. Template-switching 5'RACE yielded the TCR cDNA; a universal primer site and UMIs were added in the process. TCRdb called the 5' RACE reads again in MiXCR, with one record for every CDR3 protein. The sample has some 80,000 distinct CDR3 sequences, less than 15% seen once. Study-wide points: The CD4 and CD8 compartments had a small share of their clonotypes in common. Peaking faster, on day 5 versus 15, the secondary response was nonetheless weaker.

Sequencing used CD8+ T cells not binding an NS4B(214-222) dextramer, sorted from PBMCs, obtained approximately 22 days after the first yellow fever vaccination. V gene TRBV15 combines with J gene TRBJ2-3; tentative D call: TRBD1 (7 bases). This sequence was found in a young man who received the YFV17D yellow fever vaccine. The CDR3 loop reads CATSRVGGQVGADTQYF. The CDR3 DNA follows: TGTGCCACCAGCCGCGTGGGAGGACAGGTTGGGGCAGATACGCAGTATTTT.